This TCR beta chain was obtained from a study of identical twins. This clonotype came up a few times. Its antigen is not known. TCRdb re-analysed the 5' RACE reads in MiXCR, keeping a single row per CDR3 protein. The repertoire holds about 520,000 distinct CDR3 sequences, with 22% as singletons. Germline-derived CDR1 and CDR2 are MNHNY and SVGAGI (reference sequence). J lost 8 bases, V lost 0 bases, and 2 bases had no gene match. The CDR3 is 13 amino acids. Broader study findings: Insertions ran lower in abundant cord blood beta clonotypes, though not in memory repertoires.

This same sample was also part of a study on T cells expressing NK-cell markers.

The chain has TRBV6-6 and TRBJ1-2, with 8 bases matching TRBD1. Specimen: CD4+ T cells sorted from blood. The clonotype comes from a woman under 30 in good health. The CDR3 DNA follows: TGTGCCAGCAGTTACTCGGACAGGGAAGGCTACACCTTC. Its translation: CASSYSDREGYTF.